Below are 14 T cell receptor beta chains sequenced from a single sample in a study of OX40 agonist ivuxolimab in advanced cancers. Libraries were prepared by immunoSEQ multiplex PCR; TCRdb keeps only in-frame clonotypes and omits some of them. The data show 60,000 to 80,000 clones, approximately 90% seen once. The sample here was CD4+ or CD8+ T cells sorted from blood, taken in a trial of the OX40 agonist ivuxolimab. The receptors stem from an adult with an advanced solid tumor such as melanoma, head and neck, liver or kidney cancer.

The CDR3 region is CAWRGDRAREAFF. The CDR3 DNA sequence: TGTGCCTGGAGGGGGGACAGGGCCCGGGAAGCTTTCTTT. This chain links TRBV30 with TRBJ1-1; 9 nucleotides align to TRBD1. In germline, CDR1 is GTSNPN, CDR2 SVGIG (reference sequence). This CDR3 is 13 amino acids long. Trimming removed 3 bases from V and 8 bases from J; junction bases left unmatched: 7.

The V gene is TRBV27, the J gene TRBJ2-2, with unresolved D. V was cut by 7 bases and J by 0 bases, with 9 bases left in between. The CDR3 runs to 14 residues. The germline V gene encodes CDR1 MNHEY and CDR2 SMNVEV (reference sequence). In nucleotides, the CDR3 is TGTGCCAGCAATGGCCTAGCGAACACCGGGGAGCTGTTTTTT. Translating gives CASNGLANTGELFF.

CDR3 nucleotides: TGCAGCGCTCTAGGGGGCAGGGGGAACACCGGGGAGCTGTTTTTT. It codes for CSALGGRGNTGELFF. V is TRBV29-1 and J is TRBJ2-2, with 7 bases identical to TRBD1. Germline assignment: CDR1 SQVTM and CDR2 ANQGSEA. Trimming took 7 bases from V and 1 from J; bases not matched to a gene: 9. This CDR3 has 15 residues.

The rearrangement uses TRBV11-3 and TRBJ1-5, with D maybe TRBD1 (5 bases). Germline V gives CDR1 SGHNT, CDR2 YENEEA. The CDR3 contains 15 residues. With 6 bases removed from V and 4 bases from J, the gap between germline ends came to 16 bases. CDR3 region: CASSPGFRTNQPQHF. CDR3 DNA sequence: TGTGCCAGCAGTCCTGGATTTAGGACAAATCAGCCCCAGCATTTT. Based on the CDR3 plus reference TRBV11-3 and TRBJ1-5, the full variable domain is EAGVVQSPRYKIIEKKQPVAFWCNPISGHNTLYWYLQNLGQGPELLIRYENEEAVDDSQLPKDRFSAERLKGVDSTLKIQPAELGDSAVYLCASSPGFRTNQPQHFGDGTRLSIL.

The chain joins TRBV29-1 to TRBJ1-4; 7 positions match TRBD1. Per the germline V gene, CDR1 is SQVTM and CDR2 is ANQGSEA. CDR3 size: 17 residues. Trimming took 1 base from V and 2 from J; bases not matched to a gene: 10. The CDR3 spells CSVEAVSAGGTNEKLFF. CDR3 nucleotides: TGCAGCGTTGAAGCTGTTTCGGCAGGGGGGACTAATGAAAAACTGTTTTTT.

The DNA of the CDR3 is TGTGCCAGCAACGCCGGGACAGGGCTCTACGAGCAGTACTTC. It translates to CASNAGTGLYEQYF. The chain has TRBV6-5 and TRBJ2-7; 9 bases agree with TRBD1. Looked up from germline, CDR1 is MNHEY and CDR2 is SVGAGI. The length of the CDR3 is 14 residues. V shed 7 bases and J 3 bases; nucleotides not matched to a gene: 7.

The V gene is TRBV11-2, the J gene TRBJ2-3; D is undetermined. This CDR3 contains 15 residues. Germline V gives CDR1 SGHAT, CDR2 FQNNGV. V lost 6 bases and J 0 bases, leaving 13 bases between the germline ends. The CDR3 is CASSQGSPSTDTQYF. Here the CDR3 DNA reads TGTGCCAGCAGTCAAGGGTCGCCCAGCACAGATACGCAGTATTTT.

The chain has TRBV5-6 and TRBJ1-2; 8 positions match TRBD1. Germline CDR1 and CDR2: SGHDT and YYEEEE. There are 11 residues in the CDR3. With V trimmed by 2 bases and J by 12 bases, 3 bases remained unmatched. In DNA, the CDR3 is TGTGCCAGCAGCTTCGGGACAGGTGACACCTTC. Translating gives CASSFGTGDTF.

The chain carries TRBV18 and TRBJ2-7; 7 nucleotides line up with TRBD1. V lost 4 bases to trimming and J lost 2 bases; unmatched junction nucleotides: 5. CDR3 size: 14 residues. Germline lookup yields CDR1 KGHSH and CDR2 LQKENI. The CDR3 sequence is CASSLPGQPYEQYF. The CDR3 coding sequence is TGTGCCAGCTCACTTCCGGGACAGCCCTACGAGCAGTACTTC. Looking up the rest from reference TRBV18 and TRBJ2-7 gives the full variable domain: NAGVMQNPRHLVRRRGQEARLRCSPMKGHSHVYWYRQLPEEGLKFMVYLQKENIIDESGMPKERFSAEFPKEGPSILRIQQVVRGDSAAYFCASSLPGQPYEQYFGPGTRLTVT.

The CDR3 DNA reads TGCAGCGTTGGAGGGGGACAGGGGGCGTTTAGTGCTTTCTTT. Translated, it gives CSVGGGQGAFSAFF. The chain carries TRBV29-1 and TRBJ1-1; 12 bases line up with TRBD1. Germline-derived CDR1 and CDR2 are SQVTM and ANQGSEA. The CDR3 runs to 14 residues. V lost 4 bases to trimming and J lost 11 bases; unmatched junction nucleotides: 11. The full variable domain, completed using reference TRBV29-1 and TRBJ1-1, is SAVISQKPSRDICQRGTSLTIQCQVDSQVTMMFWYRQQPGQSLTLIATANQGSEATYESGFVIDKFPISRPNLTFSTLTVSNMSPEDSSIYLCSVGGGQGAFSAFFGQGTRLTVV.

The J gene is TRBJ1-5, the V gene TRBV19; D unclear. Per germline, CDR1 LNHDA and CDR2 SQIVND (reference sequence). Trimming left V 1 base short and J 6 bases short, with 13 bases between. There are 15 residues in the CDR3. CDR3 protein: CASSIGSAMGQPQHF. The CDR3 region has the DNA TGTGCCAGTAGTATAGGTTCAGCGATGGGTCAGCCCCAGCATTTT.

The chain employs TRBV30 and TRBJ1-2, with 10 nucleotides matching TRBD1. Germline V lookup: CDR1 GTSNPN, CDR2 SVGIG (reference sequence). There are 13 residues in the CDR3. V shed 4 bases, J shed 4 bases, and the junction held 3 bases outside the gene matches. In DNA form, the CDR3 reads TGTGCCTGGAATGGACAGGGGGTCTATGGCTACACCTTC. Amino acid sequence: CAWNGQGVYGYTF.

DNA for the CDR3: TGCAGCGTCACCCCCACTGGGGCCAACGTCCTGACTTTC. Encoded protein: CSVTPTGANVLTF. The V call is TRBV29-1, the J call TRBJ2-6; no definite D call. CDR1 is SQVTM and CDR2 is ANQGSEA in the germline V gene. Trimming pared 6 bases from V and 2 bases from J, leaving 8 bases between. The CDR3 has 13 amino acids.

The gene calls are TRBV10-3 and TRBJ2-1; D unresolved. Trimming pared 2 bases from V and 12 bases from J, leaving 14 bases between. This CDR3 has 13 amino acids. Per germline, CDR1 ENHRY and CDR2 SYGVKD. Here the CDR3 DNA reads TGTGCCATCAGTGAGGGCGCCGAGTTGGGGCAGTTCTTC. It encodes CAISEGAELGQFF.